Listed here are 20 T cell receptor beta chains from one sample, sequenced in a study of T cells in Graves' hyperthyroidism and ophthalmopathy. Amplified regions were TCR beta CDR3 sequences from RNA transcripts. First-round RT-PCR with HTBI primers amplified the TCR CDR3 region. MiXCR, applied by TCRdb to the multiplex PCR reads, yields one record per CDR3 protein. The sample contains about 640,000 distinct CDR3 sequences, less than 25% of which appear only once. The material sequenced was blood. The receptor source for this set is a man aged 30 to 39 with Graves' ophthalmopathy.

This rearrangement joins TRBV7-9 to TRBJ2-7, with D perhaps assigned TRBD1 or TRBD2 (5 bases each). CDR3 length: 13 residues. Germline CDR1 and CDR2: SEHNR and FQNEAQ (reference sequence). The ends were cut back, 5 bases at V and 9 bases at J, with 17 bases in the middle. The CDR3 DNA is TGTGCCAGCAGCGCCGACGTGGGGACGTCGCAGTACTTC. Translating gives CASSADVGTSQYF.

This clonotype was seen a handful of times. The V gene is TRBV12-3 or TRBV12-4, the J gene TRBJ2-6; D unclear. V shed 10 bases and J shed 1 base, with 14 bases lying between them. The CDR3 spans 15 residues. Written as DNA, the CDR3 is TGTGCCATGCATGCCCCCGGTTCTGGGGCCAACGTCCTGACTTTC. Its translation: CAMHAPGSGANVLTF.

In DNA, the CDR3 is TGTGCCAGCAGCGCACTTTCCGGGACAGAGAAAAATGAGCAGTTCTTC. As protein: CASSALSGTEKNEQFF. This chain uses TRBV9 with TRBJ2-1; 7 nucleotides agree with TRBD1. Germline V CDR1 and CDR2: SGDLS, YYNGEE. The CDR3 is 16 amino acids. After removal of 3 bases from V and 7 bases from J, the junction contained 13 bases not matched to a gene.

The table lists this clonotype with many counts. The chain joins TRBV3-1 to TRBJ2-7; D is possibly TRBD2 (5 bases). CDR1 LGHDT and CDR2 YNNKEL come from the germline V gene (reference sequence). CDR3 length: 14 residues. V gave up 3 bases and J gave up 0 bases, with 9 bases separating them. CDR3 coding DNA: TGTGCCAGCAGCCATCGGGGTAGCTCCTACGAGCAGTACTTC. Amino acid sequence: CASSHRGSSYEQYF.

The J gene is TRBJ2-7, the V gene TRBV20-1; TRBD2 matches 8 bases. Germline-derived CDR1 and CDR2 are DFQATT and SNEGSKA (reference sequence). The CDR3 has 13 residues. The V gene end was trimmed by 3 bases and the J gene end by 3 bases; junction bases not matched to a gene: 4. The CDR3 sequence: CSARPSGSYEQYF. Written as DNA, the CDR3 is TGCAGTGCTAGGCCGAGCGGGAGCTACGAGCAGTACTTC.

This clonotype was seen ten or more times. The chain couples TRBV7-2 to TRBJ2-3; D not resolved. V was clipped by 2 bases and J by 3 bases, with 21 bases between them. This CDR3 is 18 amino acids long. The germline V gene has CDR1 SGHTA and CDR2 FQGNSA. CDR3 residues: CASSLSLRAAIYTDTQYF. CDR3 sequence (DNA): TGTGCCAGCAGCTTATCGCTTCGGGCCGCCATCTATACAGATACGCAGTATTTT.

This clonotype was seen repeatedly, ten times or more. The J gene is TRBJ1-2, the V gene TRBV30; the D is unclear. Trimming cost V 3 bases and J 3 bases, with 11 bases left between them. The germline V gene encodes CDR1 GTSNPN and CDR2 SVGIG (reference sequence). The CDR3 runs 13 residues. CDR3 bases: TGTGCCTGGAGGAAGGGAAAGGACTATGGCTACACCTTC. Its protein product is CAWRKGKDYGYTF.

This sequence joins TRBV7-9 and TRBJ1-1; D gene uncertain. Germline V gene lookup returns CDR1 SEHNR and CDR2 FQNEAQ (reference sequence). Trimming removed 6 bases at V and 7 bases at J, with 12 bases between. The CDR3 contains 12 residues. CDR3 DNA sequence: TGTGCCAGCAGGAGGGCCCCGGATGAAGCTTTCTTT. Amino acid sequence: CASRRAPDEAFF.

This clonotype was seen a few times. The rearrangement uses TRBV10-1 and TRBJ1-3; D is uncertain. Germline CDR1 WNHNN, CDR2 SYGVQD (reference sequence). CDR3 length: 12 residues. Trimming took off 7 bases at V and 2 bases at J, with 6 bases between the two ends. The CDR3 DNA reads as TGCGCCAGCAAAGGGCCTGGAAACACCATATATTTT. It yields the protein CASKGPGNTIYF.

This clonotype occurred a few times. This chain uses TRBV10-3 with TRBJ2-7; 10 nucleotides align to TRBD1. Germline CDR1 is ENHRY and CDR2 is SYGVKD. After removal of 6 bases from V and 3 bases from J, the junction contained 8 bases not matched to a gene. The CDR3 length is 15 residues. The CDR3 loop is CAIRETGGENYEQYF. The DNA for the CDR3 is TGTGCCATCAGAGAGACAGGGGGCGAAAACTACGAGCAGTACTTC.

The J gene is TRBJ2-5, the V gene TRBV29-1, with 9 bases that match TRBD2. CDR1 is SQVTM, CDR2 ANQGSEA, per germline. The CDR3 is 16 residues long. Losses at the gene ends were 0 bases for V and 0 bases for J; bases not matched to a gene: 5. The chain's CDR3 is CSVEEMTSGDQETQYF. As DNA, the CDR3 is TGCAGCGTTGAAGAAATGACTAGCGGAGACCAAGAGACCCAGTACTTC.

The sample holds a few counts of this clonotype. The DNA for the CDR3 is TGCGCCAGCAGTGAAGGACGAGTTCACAATGGCTACACCTTC. Translated, it gives CASSEGRVHNGYTF. The V call is TRBV10-1, the J call TRBJ1-2, with D unresolved. V dropped 3 bases and J dropped 6 bases, with 14 bases sitting between them. The germline CDR1 and CDR2 sequences are WNHNN and SYGVQD (reference sequence). The CDR3 is 14 residues long.

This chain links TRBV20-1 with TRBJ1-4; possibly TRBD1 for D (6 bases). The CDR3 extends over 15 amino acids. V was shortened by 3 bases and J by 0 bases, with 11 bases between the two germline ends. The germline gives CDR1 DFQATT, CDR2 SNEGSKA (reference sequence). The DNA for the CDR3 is TGCAGTGCTAGGCGGGACACGGCAACTAATGAAAAACTGTTTTTT. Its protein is CSARRDTATNEKLFF.

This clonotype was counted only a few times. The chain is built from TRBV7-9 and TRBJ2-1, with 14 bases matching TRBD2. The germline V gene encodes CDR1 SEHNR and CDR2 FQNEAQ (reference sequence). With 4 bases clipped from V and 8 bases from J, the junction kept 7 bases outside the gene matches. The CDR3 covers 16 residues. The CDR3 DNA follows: TGTGCCAGCAGCTGGGGACTAGCGGGAGCTCGGCATGAGCAGTTCTTC. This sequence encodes CASSWGLAGARHEQFF.

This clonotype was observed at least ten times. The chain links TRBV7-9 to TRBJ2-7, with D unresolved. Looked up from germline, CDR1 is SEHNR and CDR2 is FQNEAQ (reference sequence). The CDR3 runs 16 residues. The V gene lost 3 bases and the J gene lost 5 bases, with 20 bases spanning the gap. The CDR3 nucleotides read TGTGCCAGCAGCTTCTCCAAAGGAAATACGGGCGACGAGCAGTACTTC. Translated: CASSFSKGNTGDEQYF. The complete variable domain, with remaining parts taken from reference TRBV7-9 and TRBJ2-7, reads DTGVSQNPRHKITKRGQNVTFRCDPISEHNRLYWYRQTLGQGPEFLTYFQNEAQLEKSRLLSDRFSAERPKGSFSTLEIQRTEQGDSAMYLCASSFSKGNTGDEQYFGPGTRLTVT.

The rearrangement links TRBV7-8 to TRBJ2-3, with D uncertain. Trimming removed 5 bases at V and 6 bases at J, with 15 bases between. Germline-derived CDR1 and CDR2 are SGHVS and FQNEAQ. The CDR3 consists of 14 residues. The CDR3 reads CASSPPPRLDTQYF. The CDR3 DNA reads TGTGCCAGCAGCCCCCCCCCCCGCTTGGATACGCAGTATTTT.

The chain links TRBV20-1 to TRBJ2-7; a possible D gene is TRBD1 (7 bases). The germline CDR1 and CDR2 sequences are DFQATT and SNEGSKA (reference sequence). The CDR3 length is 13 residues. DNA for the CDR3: TGCAGCGGGGCGGGGACAGCTGATTACGAGCAGTACTTC. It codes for CSGAGTADYEQYF.

The CDR3 nucleotides are TGTGCCAGCAGCCTAAAGACGGGAGGGCCGGGTGAGCAGTTCTTC. This codes for CASSLKTGGPGEQFF. This chain connects TRBV3-1 to TRBJ2-1; 8 nucleotides line up with TRBD2. The CDR3 spans 15 residues. Germline V gene data show CDR1 as LGHDT and CDR2 as YNNKEL (reference sequence). V dropped 4 bases and J dropped 9; count of bases not matched to a gene: 11.

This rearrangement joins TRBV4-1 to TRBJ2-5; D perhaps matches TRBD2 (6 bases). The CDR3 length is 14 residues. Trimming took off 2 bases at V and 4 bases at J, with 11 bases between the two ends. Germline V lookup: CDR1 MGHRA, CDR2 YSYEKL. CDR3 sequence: CASSQRGEAETQYF. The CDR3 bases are TGCGCCAGCAGCCAAAGAGGGGAGGCAGAGACCCAGTACTTC.

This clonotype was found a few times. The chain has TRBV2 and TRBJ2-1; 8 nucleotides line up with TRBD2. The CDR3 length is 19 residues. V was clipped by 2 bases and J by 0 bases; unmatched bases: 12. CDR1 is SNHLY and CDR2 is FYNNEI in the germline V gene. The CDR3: CASSERGLAESYSYNEQFF. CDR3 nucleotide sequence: TGTGCCAGCAGTGAAAGAGGACTAGCAGAAAGTTACTCCTACAATGAGCAGTTCTTC.